This is a list of T cell receptor beta chains from one sample in a study of blood T cell repertoires in COVID-19. TCRdb keeps only in-frame clones here, not all; method: immunoSEQ multiplex PCR. The repertoire holds fewer than 350,000 clones, with around 88% as singletons. Sequencing used PBMCs or T cells enriched from blood (not recorded which). The receptors shown here come from a woman aged 40 to 50 who had recovered from COVID-19. CDR3s include the opening cysteine and the closing phenylalanine or tryptophan.

TRBV10-1 14 CASRRDRGSDTQYF
TRBV7-7 13 CASSLGGLSTQYF
TRBV9 15 CASSVAGGPQETQYF
TRBV11-1 15 CASSMRRETFGELFF
TRBV11-2 15 CASSLGRGSGYEQYF
TRBV5-1 16 CASSPYPSGNTGELFF
TRBV5-5 15 CASSLSGQSSSPLHF
TRBV6-5 13 CASSTGTVDIQYF
TRBV7-6 17 CASSLGGGVSSYNEQFF
TRBV5-6 14 CASTAGRASSPLHF
TRBV2 14 CASGRRTGQETQYF
TRBV19 15 CASNPGGDQYNEQFF
TRBV7-2 16 CASSLETAAGAYEQYF
TRBV9 12 CASSRQVNEQFF
TRBV30 11 CAWGRAYGYTF
TRBV21-1 15 CASSKAYRAPYEQYF
TRBV5-4 14 CASSEGTSKETQYF